The 28 T cell receptor beta chains given below trace back to one sample, sequenced in a study of blood T cell repertoires in COVID-19 (dated by TCRdb to about 2020). The library relied on the immunoSEQ multiplex PCR assay. Not all clones reach the TCRdb copy of this immuneACCESS table, which keeps in-frame sequences only. Checked studies attribute under half of the gap to unresolved V genes and leave the rest unexplained. This sample holds tens of thousands of clones; 90% were observed only once. Of the sample, more than 7.5% falls within the top ten clones. The sample comprised peripheral blood. These receptors originate from a woman of 80 years or more with acute or convalescent COVID-19.

The chain employs TRBV10-3 and TRBJ2-1, with a tentative D call TRBD2 (5 bases). The V end lost 0 bases, the J end lost 6 bases, and 9 bases lay between the germline ends. Germline V gene sequence: CDR1 ENHRY, CDR2 SYGVKD. The CDR3 has 14 amino acids. The CDR3 sequence is CAISESTGSNEQFF. In DNA, the CDR3 is TGTGCCATCAGTGAGTCGACGGGGAGCAATGAGCAGTTCTTC.

This chain uses TRBV12-3 or TRBV12-4 with TRBJ2-3; tentative D call: TRBD1 (6 bases). V was pared by 5 bases and J by 5 bases, with 11 bases between. The CDR3 length is 13 residues. The chain's CDR3 is CASSTDRLDTQYF. CDR3 coding DNA: TGTGCCAGCAGTACCGACAGGCTAGATACGCAGTATTTT.

The chain combines TRBV6-5 with TRBJ2-7, with TRBD2 matching over 8 bases. V lost 6 bases to trimming and J lost 5 bases; unmatched junction nucleotides: 9. The germline V gene has CDR1 MNHEY and CDR2 SVGAGI. The CDR3 spans 14 residues. The CDR3 is CASRLGLGVNEQYF. The CDR3 nucleotides read TGTGCCAGCAGACTGGGACTAGGGGTTAACGAGCAGTACTTC.

The genes are TRBV3-1 (or the pseudogene TRBV3-2) and TRBJ2-3, with TRBD2 identical over 14 bases. Germline CDR1 and CDR2: LGHDT and YNNKEL (reference sequence). Germline trimming cut 5 bases from V and 1 base from J; bases unmatched to any gene: 11. The CDR3 is 19 amino acids. CDR3: CASSTGTSGSPLRTDTQYF. The CDR3 bases are TGTGCCAGCAGCACGGGGACTAGCGGGAGTCCGCTCCGCACAGATACGCAGTATTTT.

The V call is TRBV4-1, the J call TRBJ2-7, with D hard to call. CDR3 size: 14 residues. The germline V gene encodes CDR1 MGHRA and CDR2 YSYEKL. Trimming shortened V by 3 bases and J by 2 bases, and 11 bases separated the two germline ends. CDR3 bases: TGCGCCAGCAGCCAGAGGATCGTTACCTACGAGCAGTACTTC. Translating gives CASSQRIVTYEQYF.

The chain combines TRBV7-8 with TRBJ1-4, with 7 positions matching TRBD1. This CDR3 contains 16 residues. J was trimmed by 4 bases and V by 3 bases; bases with no gene match: 8. Germline CDR1 is SGHVS and CDR2 is FQNEAQ. Here the CDR3 reads CASSLPGTEINEKLFF. CDR3 sequence (DNA): TGTGCCAGCAGCTTGCCCGGGACAGAGATTAATGAAAAACTGTTTTTT.

The gene calls are TRBV30 and TRBJ2-1, with TRBD2 matching 10 bases. Germline CDR1 reads GTSNPN; CDR2 reads SVGIG (reference sequence). CDR3 length equals 13 residues. Losses at the gene ends were 8 bases for V and 12 bases for J; bases not matched to a gene: 13. The CDR3 nucleotides read TGTGCCCGCGGGACTAGCGCCGCGGCGGGGCAGTTCTTC. This translates into CARGTSAAAGQFF.

This chain joins TRBV15 and TRBJ1-1; D unclear. Per the germline V gene, CDR1 is LNHNV and CDR2 is YYDKDF (reference sequence). V lost 0 bases to trimming and J lost 4 bases, with 9 bases between them. This CDR3 comprises 14 residues. The CDR3 DNA reads TGTGCCACCAGCAGAGATTCCGCAGGCACTGAAGCTTTCTTT. It translates to CATSRDSAGTEAFF.

The chain joins TRBV20-1 to TRBJ2-7; unclear D gene. CDR3 size: 11 residues. Trimming took 6 bases from V and 3 from J, leaving 9 bases between them. Germline V gene data show CDR1 as DFQATT and CDR2 as SNEGSKA (reference sequence). CDR3: CSAQAFYEQYF. The CDR3 DNA reads as TGCAGTGCCCAGGCCTTCTACGAGCAGTACTTC.

The chain couples TRBV30 to TRBJ2-7, with D perhaps TRBD2 (6 bases). Trimming stripped 3 bases from V and 3 bases from J, with 12 bases between. Germline CDR1 is GTSNPN and CDR2 is SVGIG (reference sequence). The CDR3 is 13 residues long. CDR3 sequence: CAWRLTSVYEQYF. The CDR3 DNA reads as TGTGCCTGGAGACTGACTAGTGTCTACGAGCAGTACTTC.

The chain is built from TRBV30 and TRBJ1-2; D may be TRBD1 (5 bases). The CDR3 runs to 11 residues. Germline V CDR1 and CDR2: GTSNPN, SVGIG (reference sequence). The ends were cut back, 2 bases at V and 7 bases at J, with 8 bases in the middle. CDR3 sequence (DNA): TGTGCCTGGAGTCCCGGGGGTGGCTACACCTTC. This gives the protein CAWSPGGGYTF.

This rearrangement joins TRBV18 to TRBJ1-5; 9 nucleotides line up with TRBD1. The germline V gene encodes CDR1 KGHSH and CDR2 LQKENI. This CDR3 is built from 15 residues. The J segment lost 4 bases and the V segment lost 4 bases, leaving 5 bases of the junction unmatched. CDR3 in amino acids: CASSRGDRENQPQHF. The CDR3 nucleotides read TGTGCCAGCTCACGCGGGGACAGGGAGAATCAGCCCCAGCATTTT.

This clone was counted once. The chain carries TRBV6-2 or TRBV6-3 and TRBJ2-1, with TRBD1 matching over 10 bases. CDR1 is MNHEY, CDR2 SVGEGT, per germline. The CDR3 is 15 amino acids. Trimming took 2 bases from V and 9 from J; bases not matched to a gene: 7. CDR3 protein: CASSYPGQGSTEQFF. CDR3 coding DNA: TGTGCCAGCAGTTACCCGGGACAGGGGTCTACTGAGCAGTTCTTC.

The rearrangement uses TRBV10-3 and TRBJ1-4; tentatively, D is TRBD1 (5 bases). CDR3 length equals 15 residues. Germline values: CDR1 ENHRY, CDR2 SYGVKD. Trimming stripped 3 bases from V and 5 bases from J, with 13 bases between. The CDR3 protein is CAISEAGRQNEKLFF. Here the CDR3 DNA reads TGTGCCATCAGTGAAGCGGGACGGCAGAATGAAAAACTGTTTTTT.

Worth noting for this clone: Other DNA sequences of this sample code for an identical CDR3. The chain is built from TRBV7-8 and TRBJ1-2; 7 bases are shared with TRBD1. With 5 bases clipped from V and 4 bases from J, the junction kept 4 bases outside the gene matches. Germline V gene data show CDR1 as SGHVS and CDR2 as FQNEAQ. The CDR3 loop spans 13 amino acids. CDR3 nucleotides: TGTGCCAGCAGCCCGGGACAGCTCTATGGCTACACCTTC. Translation: CASSPGQLYGYTF.

This chain joins TRBV7-8 and TRBJ1-6; TRBD1 is a possible D gene (6 bases). V dropped 5 bases and J dropped 7 bases, with 15 bases sitting between them. This CDR3 contains 15 residues. The germline V gene encodes CDR1 SGHVS and CDR2 FQNEAQ. The CDR3 DNA sequence: TGTGCCAGCAGCACCGCCGGGACAAAAAATTCACCCCTCCACTTT. It encodes CASSTAGTKNSPLHF.

This clone appeared once. The J gene is TRBJ1-2, the V gene TRBV3-1 (or the pseudogene TRBV3-2), with D possibly TRBD1 on 6 matching bases. The CDR3 loop spans 15 amino acids. Germline CDR1 is LGHDT and CDR2 is YNNKEL (reference sequence). V was shortened by 2 bases and J by 7 bases, with 17 bases between the two germline ends. The DNA of the CDR3 is TGTGCCAGCAGCCAAACCGTGGGGGACATAAGTGGCTACACCTTC. Translated, it gives CASSQTVGDISGYTF.

The V and J genes are TRBV29-1 and TRBJ1-2; D gene ambiguous. This CDR3 has 14 residues. Germline V lookup: CDR1 SQVTM, CDR2 ANQGSEA. V dropped 0 bases and J dropped 2 bases, with 10 bases sitting between them. The CDR3 here is CSVEEKGENYGYTF. The CDR3, as DNA: TGCAGCGTTGAAGAAAAGGGAGAAAACTATGGCTACACCTTC.

The V gene is TRBV19, the J gene TRBJ1-2; D perhaps matches TRBD1 (6 bases). The CDR3 sequence is 16 residues long. Trimming stripped 6 bases from V and 0 bases from J, with 17 bases between. CDR1 is LNHDA and CDR2 is SQIVND in the germline V gene (reference sequence). The CDR3 DNA sequence: TGTGCCAGTAGCAGAGGACAGAGCGGAACTAACTATGGCTACACCTTC. Its protein is CASSRGQSGTNYGYTF.

This chain uses TRBV4-1 with TRBJ2-7; D is perhaps TRBD1 (5 bases). The germline V gene encodes CDR1 MGHRA and CDR2 YSYEKL. The CDR3 is made up of 13 amino acids. With 1 base removed from V and 2 bases from J, the gap between germline ends came to 6 bases. The CDR3 region is CASSQGQPYEQYF. The CDR3 coding sequence is TGCGCCAGCAGCCAAGGACAGCCCTACGAGCAGTACTTC.

This rearrangement joins TRBV5-5 to TRBJ1-4; no clear D. The length of the CDR3 is 13 residues. V was shortened by 0 bases and J by 6 bases, with 6 bases between the two germline ends. Per the germline V gene, CDR1 is SGHKS and CDR2 is YYEKEE (reference sequence). Here the CDR3 reads CASSLAPDEKLFF. The CDR3 region has the DNA TGTGCCAGCAGCTTGGCCCCCGATGAAAAACTGTTTTTT.

This chain uses TRBV12-3 or TRBV12-4 with TRBJ1-4; 7 bases are shared with TRBD1. V was pared by 6 bases and J by 7 bases, with 5 bases of the junction left unmatched. CDR3 length: 13 residues. The CDR3 here is CASRQGRTEKLFF. As DNA, the CDR3 is TGTGCCAGCAGACAGGGGAGGACTGAAAAACTGTTTTTT.

The V call is TRBV12-3 or TRBV12-4, the J call TRBJ2-3; D not certain. The CDR3 spans 12 residues. V dropped 6 bases and J dropped 5 bases, with 9 bases sitting between them. CDR3 DNA sequence: TGTGCCAGCAGCAGAATACAAGATACGCAGTATTTT. It is translated as CASSRIQDTQYF.

The chain joins TRBV9 to TRBJ1-4, with 8 bases aligning to TRBD1. The junction had 14 bases not matched to a gene; V was cut back by 0 bases and J by 7 bases. The CDR3 spans 18 residues. Per germline, CDR1 SGDLS and CDR2 YYNGEE. CDR3 nucleotide sequence: TGTGCCAGCAGCGTAGCTGTAGGTAGAAAACAGGGGGGTGAAAAACTGTTTTTT. It encodes CASSVAVGRKQGGEKLFF.

The genes are TRBV14 and TRBJ1-1; perhaps TRBD1 as D (5 bases). The CDR3 contains 18 residues. Germline V lookup: CDR1 SGHDN, CDR2 FVKESK. The ends were cut back, 2 bases at V and 5 bases at J, with 24 bases in the middle. The CDR3 nucleotides read TGTGCCAGCAGCCAAACTGATCTCGTCCAGGGCCTGATTACTGAAGCTTTCTTT. Its protein is CASSQTDLVQGLITEAFF.

This sequence joins TRBV6-5 and TRBJ2-7; D call uncertain. The CDR3 consists of 13 residues. V lost 0 bases to trimming and J lost 2 bases, with 5 bases between them. The germline V gene encodes CDR1 MNHEY and CDR2 SVGAGI. The CDR3 spells CASSYSEPYEQYF. The CDR3, as DNA: TGTGCCAGCAGTTACTCCGAGCCCTACGAGCAGTACTTC.

The chain joins TRBV7-2 to TRBJ2-3; 8 positions agree with TRBD2. V was clipped by 1 base and J by 6 bases; unmatched bases: 9. This CDR3 contains 16 residues. Germline-derived CDR1 and CDR2 are SGHTA and FQGNSA. The CDR3 sequence is CASSLGSAGVGDTQYF. In DNA form, the CDR3 reads TGTGCCAGCAGCTTAGGATCAGCGGGAGTGGGTGATACGCAGTATTTT. Supplemented by reference TRBV7-2 and TRBJ2-3, the full variable domain reads GAGVSQSPSNKVTEKGKDVELRCDPISGHTALYWYRQSLGQGLEFLIYFQGNSAPDKSGLPSDRFSAERTGGSVSTLTIQRTQQEDSAVYLCASSLGSAGVGDTQYFGPGTRLTVL.

The chain links TRBV19 to TRBJ1-1; 7 bases align to TRBD1. This CDR3 is built from 14 residues. V was clipped by 8 bases and J by 2 bases; unmatched bases: 8. CDR1 is LNHDA, CDR2 SQIVND, per germline (reference sequence). The CDR3 protein is CASRDSRFNTEAFF. The DNA of the CDR3 is TGTGCCAGTCGGGACAGCCGTTTTAACACTGAAGCTTTCTTT.